This T cell receptor (beta chain) is from a study of early T cells in non-severe SARS-CoV-2 infection. On the study more broadly: Unsorted whole blood bulk RNA was sequenced, with unpaired chains.

This CDR3 region has 13 residues. The V gene's germline CDR1 is SNHLY and CDR2 FYNNEI. Trimming took off 7 bases at V and 7 bases at J, with 16 bases between the two ends. The protocol attached unique molecular identifiers to individual cDNA molecules. MiXCR was run by TCRdb on the 5' RACE reads, yielding one entry per CDR3 protein. The sample lists 25,000 to 35,000 distinct CDR3 sequences, 3% to 5% seen once, with around 8.8% in the top ten. This clonotype was detected ten times or more. Sequencing used whole blood. The rearrangement links TRBV2 to TRBJ2-5, with D possibly TRBD2 on 5 matching bases. This sequence was found in an adult who was a healthcare worker with PCR-confirmed SARS-CoV-2 infection or an uninfected control (not recorded which). This CDR3 reads CASTQDSGGTQYF. The CDR3 nucleotides read TGTGCCAGCACCCAAGACTCAGGAGGGACCCAGTACTTC. The full variable domain, with the rest looked up from reference TRBV2 and TRBJ2-5, is EPEVTQTPSHQVTQMGQEVILRCVPISNHLYFYWYRQILGQKVEFLVSFYNNEISEKSEIFDDQFSVERPDGSNFTLKIRSTKLEDSAMYFCASTQDSGGTQYFGPGTRLLVL.